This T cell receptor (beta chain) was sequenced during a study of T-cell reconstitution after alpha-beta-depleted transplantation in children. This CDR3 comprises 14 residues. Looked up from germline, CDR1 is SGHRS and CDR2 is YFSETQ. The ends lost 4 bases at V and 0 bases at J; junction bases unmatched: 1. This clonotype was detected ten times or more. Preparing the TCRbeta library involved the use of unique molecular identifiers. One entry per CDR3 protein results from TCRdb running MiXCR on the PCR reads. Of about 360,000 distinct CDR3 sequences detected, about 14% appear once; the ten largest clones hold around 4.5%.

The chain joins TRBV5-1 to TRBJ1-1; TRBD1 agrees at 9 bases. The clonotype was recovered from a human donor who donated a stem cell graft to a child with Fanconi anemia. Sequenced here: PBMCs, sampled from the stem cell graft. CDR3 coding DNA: TGCGCCAGCAGCACAGGGGGCCTGAACACTGAAGCTTTCTTT. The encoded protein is CASSTGGLNTEAFF.